This T cell receptor beta chain was observed in a study of blood T cell repertoires in COVID-19. For the study at large: Collection of acute and convalescent COVID-19 samples took place in the United States, Italy and Spain. In each case, the material was cDNA or gDNA derived from T cells, B-cell-depleted T cells, or PBMCs.

J gave up 2 bases and V 3 bases, and 23 bases lay outside the gene matches. Germline V gives CDR1 SGDLS, CDR2 YYNGEE. The CDR3 has 21 residues. Seattle participants joined during active infection and were tracked over time. How the authors handled the data: Estimation of nucleated cell counts was performed using reference gene primer amplification. Profiled with immunoSEQ multiplex PCR; TCRdb holds only in-frame clones, not every one. V, J and clone size were drawn from that table, and D and trimming were deduced from the DNA. Among hundreds of thousands of clones listed, 80% to 90% were seen once. This clonotype was obtained from a woman in her sixties with COVID-19, enrolled during active disease. Sequencing was carried out using peripheral blood. The V call is TRBV9, the J call TRBJ2-5; TRBD2 matches 9 bases. The CDR3, as DNA: TGTGCCAGCAGCGCCTCTCCAGACTCCTTCGGTAGCGGGGGTCCACAAGAGACCCAGTACTTC. This translates into CASSASPDSFGSGGPQETQYF.